One and the same sample provided the 20 T cell receptor beta chains below, sequenced in a study of blood T cells in healthy people across ages. With a J-beta primer mix and a sample-barcoded 5' primer, a second PCR ran 7 to 11 cycles. TCRdb ran MiXCR on the 5' RACE reads and lists one entry per CDR3 protein. The sample lists 1.2 million to 1.5 million distinct CDR3 sequences; roughly 40% were seen once. The sample taken for sequencing was blood. Receptors originate from a woman between 18 and 30 years old in good health.

V and J are TRBV20-1 and TRBJ2-6, with D possibly TRBD1 on 5 matching bases. CDR1 is DFQATT and CDR2 is SNEGSKA in the germline V gene (reference sequence). V lost 3 bases and J 4 bases, leaving 13 bases between the germline ends. The CDR3 has 15 residues. The CDR3 region has the DNA TGCAGTGCTAGGGGTAGGGGTGCAGGGGCCAACGTCCTGACTTTC. Protein product: CSARGRGAGANVLTF.

This chain uses TRBV7-2 with TRBJ2-1; 9 nucleotides line up with TRBD2. The J call is doubtful: the DNA matches TRBJ2-7 better. Germline lookup yields CDR1 SGHTA and CDR2 FQGNSA. CDR3 size: 17 residues. The CDR3 here is CASSPGGGALRINEQYF. The CDR3 DNA reads as TGTGCCAGCAGCCCCGGCGGGGGGGCGCTCCGGATCAATGAGCAGTACTTC.

The sample holds a few counts of this clonotype. The rearrangement joins TRBV7-2 to TRBJ1-1; D might be TRBD1 (5 bases). Germline CDR1 SGHTA, CDR2 FQGNSA. The length of the CDR3 is 13 residues. The ends were cut back, 1 base at V and 10 bases at J, with 13 bases in the middle. The DNA of the CDR3 is TGTGCCAGCAGCTTAGACAGGACTTTGTCAGCTTTCTTT. Translated, it gives CASSLDRTLSAFF.

This sequence joins TRBV6-1 and TRBJ1-4, with TRBD1 matching over 11 bases. V shed 6 bases and J 4 bases; nucleotides not matched to a gene: 4. The CDR3 loop spans 15 amino acids. Germline V lookup: CDR1 MNHNS, CDR2 SASEGT. The CDR3 region is CASRPGTGGNEKLFF. As DNA, the CDR3 is TGTGCCAGCAGGCCCGGGACAGGGGGTAATGAAAAACTGTTTTTT.

Details on this clonotype: A read error is possible here, since a much larger clone lies one base away. The chain couples TRBV12-3 or TRBV12-4 to TRBJ2-7; D gene uncertain. CDR3 length equals 15 residues. Here the CDR3 DNA reads TGTGCCGGCAGTTTCAGCTTCGGGTCCGCCTACGAGCAGTACTTC. Translated, it gives CAGSFSFGSAYEQYF.

V and J are TRBV6-2 or TRBV6-3 and TRBJ2-3; D uncertain. Germline V gene lookup returns CDR1 MNHEY and CDR2 SVGEGT. Trimming removed 5 bases from V and 2 bases from J, with 11 bases in between. The CDR3 is made up of 14 amino acids. The CDR3 DNA reads TGTGCCAGCAGTGACGGGCAGCTCACAGATACGCAGTATTTT. As protein: CASSDGQLTDTQYF.

The chain recombines TRBV20-1 with TRBJ2-1, with 8 nucleotides matching TRBD2. Matching the DNA end better, TRBJ2-7 makes the J call doubtful. CDR3 length: 14 amino acids. CDR1 and CDR2 from the germline V gene are DFQATT and SNEGSKA (reference sequence). CDR3 in DNA: TGCAGTGTAGAAGCGGGAGCGTCCTACAATGAGCAGTACTTC. It translates to CSVEAGASYNEQYF.

This clonotype was detected only a few times. The V gene is TRBV10-3, the J gene TRBJ1-6, with 10 bases identical to TRBD1. V gave up 10 bases and J gave up 7 bases; unmatched junction bases: 7. Germline loops: CDR1 ENHRY, CDR2 SYGVKD. This CDR3 is built from 14 residues. The CDR3 reads CATSRDRGNSPLHF. In DNA form, the CDR3 reads TGTGCCACCAGCCGGGACAGGGGAAATTCACCCCTCCACTTT.

At least ten counts were recorded for this clonotype. The chain uses TRBV7-9 and TRBJ1-2, with D tentatively TRBD1 (5 bases). The V and J ends lost 2 bases and 6 bases respectively, with 7 bases between them. Germline-derived CDR1 and CDR2 are SEHNR and FQNEAQ (reference sequence). CDR3 length: 12 amino acids. CDR3 sequence reads: CASSLSGDGYTF. The DNA of the CDR3 is TGTGCCAGCAGCTTATCGGGGGATGGCTACACCTTC.

The chain has TRBV24-1 and TRBJ2-3; D remains ambiguous. The CDR3 runs 13 residues. Deletions cut 2 bases from V and 7 bases from J, with 9 bases between. CDR1 and CDR2 (germline): KGHDR, SFDVKD. The CDR3 coding sequence is TGTGCCACCAGTGATTCCCCGAGGAATACGCAGTATTTT. Encoded protein: CATSDSPRNTQYF.

The chain has TRBV9 and TRBJ2-1; 8 nucleotides align to TRBD2. Germline CDR1 reads SGDLS; CDR2 reads YYNGEE. This CDR3 spans 17 amino acids. The V segment lost 2 bases and the J segment 8 bases; nucleotides outside the gene matches: 15. CDR3 in amino acids: CASSVPGDGGDWDEQFF. DNA of the CDR3: TGTGCCAGCAGCGTTCCCGGCGACGGGGGGGACTGGGATGAGCAGTTCTTC.

The chain joins TRBV6-1 to TRBJ1-1; 12 nucleotides agree with TRBD1. The CDR3 contains 17 residues. Trimming took 6 bases from V and 0 from J; bases not matched to a gene: 8. The V gene's germline CDR1 is MNHNS and CDR2 SASEGT. DNA for the CDR3: TGTGCCAGCAGCCCAAGGGGGACAGGGGGCATGAACACTGAAGCTTTCTTT. Translation gives CASSPRGTGGMNTEAFF.

The chain couples TRBV5-1 to TRBJ2-1; D might be TRBD1 (6 bases). V lost 5 bases to trimming and J lost 8 bases, with 14 bases between them. Germline assignment: CDR1 SGHRS and CDR2 YFSETQ. This CDR3 has 13 amino acids. The CDR3 protein is CASRLQGSDEQFF. CDR3 nucleotide sequence: TGCGCCAGCAGGCTACAGGGATCTGATGAGCAGTTCTTC.

This rearrangement joins TRBV29-1 to TRBJ1-1; D is uncertain. Germline V gene data show CDR1 as SQVTM and CDR2 as ANQGSEA. The V end lost 4 bases, the J end lost 4 bases, and 10 bases lay between the germline ends. CDR3 length: 12 amino acids. CDR3 protein: CSVVRSTTEAFF. The DNA of the CDR3 is TGCAGCGTTGTTAGGTCGACCACTGAAGCTTTCTTT. Together with reference TRBV29-1 and TRBJ1-1, the CDR3 gives the full variable domain: SAVISQKPSRDICQRGTSLTIQCQVDSQVTMMFWYRQQPGQSLTLIATANQGSEATYESGFVIDKFPISRPNLTFSTLTVSNMSPEDSSIYLCSVVRSTTEAFFGQGTRLTVV.

V usage is TRBV5-1 and J usage is TRBJ2-5, with D perhaps matching TRBD2 (6 bases). CDR1 is SGHRS and CDR2 is YFSETQ in the germline V gene. This CDR3 has 14 amino acids. The ends were cut back, 4 bases at V and 11 bases at J, with 21 bases in the middle. The CDR3, as DNA: TGCGCCAGCAGCCGGGACCTCCCAACGGGGGAGCAGTACTTC. Protein sequence: CASSRDLPTGEQYF.

This clonotype was recorded a few times. V is TRBV6-6 and J is TRBJ2-4, with D tentatively TRBD2 (5 bases). The V and J ends lost 1 base and 3 bases respectively, with 13 bases between them. Germline-derived CDR1 and CDR2 are MNHNY and SVGAGI (reference sequence). The CDR3 is 16 residues long. The CDR3 here is CASSYFWETDKNIQYF. CDR3 DNA sequence: TGTGCCAGCAGTTACTTTTGGGAGACCGACAAAAACATTCAGTACTTC.

V and J are TRBV10-3 and TRBJ1-1; D remains unclear. Trimming removed 7 bases at V and 1 base at J, with 10 bases between. This CDR3 spans 13 amino acids. Germline CDR1 is ENHRY and CDR2 is SYGVKD. CDR3 DNA: TGTGCCATCACTGAACTTAGGAACACTGAAGCTTTCTTT. This sequence encodes CAITELRNTEAFF.

This clonotype was counted between two and nine times. The J gene is TRBJ2-5, the V gene TRBV29-1, with 12 bases aligning to TRBD2. CDR3 length: 14 amino acids. Trimming removed 7 bases from V and 5 bases from J; junction bases left unmatched: 8. Germline V CDR1 and CDR2: SQVTM, ANQGSEA. CDR3 bases: TGCAGCGCAAGACTAGCGGGAGTGATGGAGACCCAGTACTTC. It is translated as CSARLAGVMETQYF.

A few counts support this clonotype. The chain uses TRBV10-3 and TRBJ2-3; 10 bases agree with TRBD1. V was pared by 2 bases and J by 4 bases, with 6 bases of the junction left unmatched. The CDR3 is 16 residues long. CDR1 is ENHRY and CDR2 is SYGVKD in the germline V gene. CDR3 nucleotide sequence: TGTGCCATCAGTGAGGCGGGACAGGGGTTAGCAGATACGCAGTATTTT. This encodes CAISEAGQGLADTQYF.

This chain connects TRBV6-5 to TRBJ2-3; D is uncertain. Germline values: CDR1 MNHEY, CDR2 SVGAGI. The CDR3 loop spans 15 amino acids. The germline V and J ends were trimmed by 6 bases and 3 bases, with 16 bases remaining between them. The CDR3 spells CASSEATRGTDTQYF. The CDR3 region has the DNA TGTGCCAGCAGCGAGGCTACCCGAGGTACAGATACGCAGTATTTT.